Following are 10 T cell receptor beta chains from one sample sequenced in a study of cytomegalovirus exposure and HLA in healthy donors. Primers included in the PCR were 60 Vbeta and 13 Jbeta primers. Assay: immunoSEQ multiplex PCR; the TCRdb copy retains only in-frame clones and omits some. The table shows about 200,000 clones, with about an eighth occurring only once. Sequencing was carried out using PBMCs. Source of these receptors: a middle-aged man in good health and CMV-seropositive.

DNA for the CDR3: TGTGCCAGCACCTCAGGGGGCTACTCTGGAAACACCATATATTTT. It yields the protein CASTSGGYSGNTIYF. This chain connects TRBV9 to TRBJ1-3, with 8 nucleotides matching TRBD1. Germline values: CDR1 SGDLS, CDR2 YYNGEE. J was trimmed by 0 bases and V by 6 bases; bases with no gene match: 5. The length of the CDR3 is 15 residues.

This CDR3 reads CASSLWAEQYV. The CDR3 bases are TGTGCCAGCAGTCTATGGGCCGAGCAGTACGTC. The chain is built from TRBV2 and TRBJ2-7; no clear D gene. The V gene lost 5 bases and the J gene lost 6 bases, with 8 bases spanning the gap. In germline, CDR1 is SNHLY, CDR2 FYNNEI. This CDR3 has 11 residues.

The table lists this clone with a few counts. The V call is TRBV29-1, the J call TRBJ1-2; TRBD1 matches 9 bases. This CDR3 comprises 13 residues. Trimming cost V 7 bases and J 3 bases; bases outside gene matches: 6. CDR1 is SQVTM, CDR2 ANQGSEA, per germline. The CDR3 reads CSAGTGQDYGYTF. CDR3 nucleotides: TGCAGCGCTGGGACAGGGCAGGACTATGGCTACACCTTC. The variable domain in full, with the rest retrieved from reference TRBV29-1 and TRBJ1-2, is SAVISQKPSRDICQRGTSLTIQCQVDSQVTMMFWYRQQPGQSLTLIATANQGSEATYESGFVIDKFPISRPNLTFSTLTVSNMSPEDSSIYLCSAGTGQDYGYTFGSGTRLTVV.

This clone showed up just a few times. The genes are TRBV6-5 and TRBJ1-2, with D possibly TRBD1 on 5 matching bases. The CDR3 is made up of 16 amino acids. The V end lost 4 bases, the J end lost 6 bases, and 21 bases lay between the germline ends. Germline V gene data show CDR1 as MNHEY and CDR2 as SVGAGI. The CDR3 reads CASSSIPGLQVNGYTF. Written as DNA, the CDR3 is TGTGCCAGCAGTTCGATTCCCGGGCTACAGGTTAATGGCTACACCTTC.

CDR3 protein: CASRTGTGRANEKLFF. The CDR3 nucleotides read TGTGCCAGCAGAACCGGGACAGGGAGAGCTAATGAAAAACTGTTTTTT. This sequence joins TRBV28 and TRBJ1-4, with 9 bases fitting TRBD1. The CDR3 covers 16 residues. The V and J ends lost 6 bases and 3 bases, in that order; junction bases with no gene match: 8. CDR1 is MDHEN, CDR2 SYDVKM, per germline.

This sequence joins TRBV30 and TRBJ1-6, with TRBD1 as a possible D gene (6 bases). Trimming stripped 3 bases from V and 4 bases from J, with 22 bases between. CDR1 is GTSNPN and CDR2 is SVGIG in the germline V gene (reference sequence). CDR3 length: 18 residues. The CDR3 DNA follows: TGTGCCTGGAGACTCTCGGGGACACCGACTGAATATAATTCACCCCTCCACTTT. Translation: CAWRLSGTPTEYNSPLHF.

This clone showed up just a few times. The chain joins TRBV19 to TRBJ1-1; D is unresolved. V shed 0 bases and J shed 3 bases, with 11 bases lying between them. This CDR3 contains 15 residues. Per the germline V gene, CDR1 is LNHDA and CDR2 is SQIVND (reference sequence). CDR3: CASSIDDSRDTEAFF. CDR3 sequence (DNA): TGTGCCAGTAGTATAGACGACTCCCGGGACACTGAAGCTTTCTTT.

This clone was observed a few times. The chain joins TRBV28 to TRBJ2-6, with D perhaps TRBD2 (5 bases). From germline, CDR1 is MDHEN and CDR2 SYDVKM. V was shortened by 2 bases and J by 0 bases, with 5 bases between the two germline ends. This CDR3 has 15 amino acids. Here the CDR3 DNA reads TGTGCCAGCAGTTTAAGCGGCTCTGGGGCCAACGTCCTGACTTTC. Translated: CASSLSGSGANVLTF. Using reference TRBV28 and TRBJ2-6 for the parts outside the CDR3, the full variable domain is DVKVTQSSRYLVKRTGEKVFLECVQDMDHENMFWYRQDPGLGLRLIYFSYDVKMKEKGDIPEGYSVSREKKERFSLILESASTNQTSMYLCASSLSGSGANVLTFGAGSRLTVL.

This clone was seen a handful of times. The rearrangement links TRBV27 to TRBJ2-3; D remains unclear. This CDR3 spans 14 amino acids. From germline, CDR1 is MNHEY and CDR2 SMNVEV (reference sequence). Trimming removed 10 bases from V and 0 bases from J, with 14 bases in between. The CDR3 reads CATFPGSSTDTQYF. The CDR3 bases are TGTGCCACCTTCCCCGGTTCTAGCACAGATACGCAGTATTTT.

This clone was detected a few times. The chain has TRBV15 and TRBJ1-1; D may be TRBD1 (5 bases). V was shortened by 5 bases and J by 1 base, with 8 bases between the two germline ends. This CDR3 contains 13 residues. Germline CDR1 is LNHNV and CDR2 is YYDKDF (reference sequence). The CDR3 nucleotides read TGTGCCACCAGCCAAGGACAGAACACTGAAGCTTTCTTT. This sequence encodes CATSQGQNTEAFF.